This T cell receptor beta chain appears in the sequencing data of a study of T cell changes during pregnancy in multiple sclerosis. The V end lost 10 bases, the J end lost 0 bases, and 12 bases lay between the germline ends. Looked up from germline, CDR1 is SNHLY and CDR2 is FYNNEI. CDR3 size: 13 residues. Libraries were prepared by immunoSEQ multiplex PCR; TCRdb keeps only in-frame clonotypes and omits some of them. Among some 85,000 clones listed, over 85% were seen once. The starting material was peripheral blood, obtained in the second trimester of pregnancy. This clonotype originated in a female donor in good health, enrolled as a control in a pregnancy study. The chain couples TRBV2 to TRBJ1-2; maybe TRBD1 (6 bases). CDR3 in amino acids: CATITGSNYGYTF. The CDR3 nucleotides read TGTGCCACAATAACAGGGTCTAACTATGGCTACACCTTC.